A selection of T cell receptor beta chains follows, all from one sample in a study of Ad26.COV2.S vaccination and SARS-CoV-2 variants. The method was immunoSEQ multiplex PCR; TCRdb's version includes in-frame clones alone and lacks a portion of them. Seen here are 350,000 to 500,000 clones, 90% observed once, and the top ten hold approximately 4.3%. The starting material was peripheral blood, obtained in a trial of Ad26.COV2.S vaccine versus placebo. These receptors were obtained from a person aged 18-60 years who received the Ad26.COV2.S COVID-19 vaccine or a placebo. Both conserved end residues are part of each CDR3. D genes are given only for firm matches. The listing skips clone size in some rows; elsewhere it reads once, few, many or a size class.

CDR3	DNA	V	J	D	size
CASSALGVGVRSTEAFF	TGTGCCAGCAGCGCTTTAGGCGTGGGGGTTCGGAGCACTGAAGCTTTCTTT	TRBV9	TRBJ1-1	NA	NA
CASSTGQSSYNEQFF	TGTGCCAGCAGCACGGGACAGAGCTCCTACAATGAGCAGTTCTTC	TRBV5-8	TRBJ2-1	TRBD1	NA
CASSQDLGGPPYNEQFF	TGTGCCAGCAGCCAAGATCTGGGGGGACCCCCCTACAATGAGCAGTTCTTC	TRBV4-2	TRBJ2-1	NA	NA
CASSITVGQSPPYEQYF	TGTGCCAGTAGTATAACGGTGGGACAGAGTCCACCCTACGAGCAGTACTTC	TRBV19	TRBJ2-7	TRBD1	NA
CASSLRQGGTVLGEQFF	TGTGCCAGCAGCTTAAGACAGGGGGGGACCGTCCTGGGTGAGCAGTTCTTC	TRBV7-2	TRBJ2-1	TRBD1	NA
CASSLAGVWEQYF	TGTGCCAGCAGCTTAGCGGGAGTATGGGAGCAGTACTTC	TRBV13	TRBJ2-7	NA	NA
CASSSASTGLNEKLFF	TGTGCCAGCAGTTCCGCCTCGACAGGACTTAATGAAAAACTGTTTTTT	TRBV28	TRBJ1-4	NA	NA
CASSTDGTMVTYEQYF	TGCGCCAGCAGCACAGACGGGACAATGGTGACCTACGAGCAGTACTTC	TRBV5-1	TRBJ2-7	NA	once
CASSFRQHVYEQYF	TGTGCCAGCAGTTTCCGCCAGCATGTGTACGAGCAGTACTTC	TRBV27	TRBJ2-7	NA	NA
CASRPAGTGSSHEQYF	TGCGCCAGCAGGCCGGCAGGGACAGGGTCTAGCCACGAGCAGTACTTC	TRBV5-1	TRBJ2-7	TRBD1	NA
CSVEEWPGGMNTEAFF	TGCAGCGTTGAGGAGTGGCCAGGGGGGATGAACACTGAAGCTTTCTTT	TRBV29-1	TRBJ1-1	TRBD1	NA
CASRAYTFEKLFF	TGTGCCAGCCGGGCCTACACTTTTGAAAAACTGTTTTTT	TRBV2	TRBJ1-4	NA	NA
CASSLRQDNSPLHF	TGTGCCAGCAGCCTCCGACAGGATAATTCACCCCTCCACTTT	TRBV9	TRBJ1-6	NA	NA
CASSPGQGVGQPQHF	TGTGCCAGTAGCCCTGGACAGGGCGTGGGTCAGCCCCAGCATTTT	TRBV19	TRBJ1-5	TRBD1	NA
CASSQDGPTAFPYEQYF	TGCGCCAGCAGCCAAGACGGCCCGACAGCATTCCCCTACGAGCAGTACTTC	TRBV4-3	TRBJ2-7	NA	NA
CASTPRRRQGLDYSNQPQHF	TGTGCCAGTACCCCCCGCAGGAGACAGGGGTTAGATTATAGCAATCAGCCCCAGCATTTT	TRBV19	TRBJ1-5	TRBD1	NA
CASRPSTGTGVIYEQYF	TGTGCCAGCAGACCGAGTACCGGGACAGGGGTTATCTACGAGCAGTACTTC	TRBV28	TRBJ2-7	TRBD1	NA
CASSFPAGELFF	TGCGCCAGCAGCTTCCCGGCCGGGGAGCTGTTTTTT	TRBV5-1	TRBJ2-2	NA	NA
CATARTGDSPLHF	TGTGCCACCGCACGGACAGGGGATTCACCCCTCCACTTT	TRBV19	TRBJ1-6	TRBD1	NA
CASSAASDETQYF	TGTGCCAGCAGCGCCGCTAGCGACGAGACCCAGTACTTC	TRBV5-4	TRBJ2-5	NA	NA
CSVASGGKETQYF	TGCAGCGTTGCCTCGGGGGGAAAAGAGACCCAGTACTTC	TRBV29-1	TRBJ2-5	TRBD2	NA
CASSVGTGFSGELFF	TGTGCCAGCAGCGTGGGGACAGGGTTCTCCGGGGAGCTGTTTTTT	TRBV9	TRBJ2-2	TRBD1	NA
CASSQSRADRGTEAFF	TGTGCCAGCAGCCAATCCCGGGCCGATCGTGGGACTGAAGCTTTCTTT	TRBV16	TRBJ1-1	NA	NA
CASSLWGNRQPQHF	TGTGCCAGCAGTTTGTGGGGAAATCGTCAGCCCCAGCATTTT	TRBV6-2/TRBV6-3	TRBJ1-5	NA	NA
CASSVGTGVINEKLFF	TGCGCCAGCAGCGTGGGGACAGGGGTCATTAATGAAAAACTGTTTTTT	TRBV5-1	TRBJ1-4	TRBD1	NA
CASSSPGQGFYEQYF	TGTGCCAGCTCATCCCCCGGACAGGGTTTCTACGAGCAGTACTTC	TRBV18	TRBJ2-7	TRBD1	NA
CASSQDPTSAYNEQFF	TGTGCCAGCAGCCAAGATCCGACTAGCGCCTACAATGAGCAGTTCTTC	TRBV3-1/TRBV3-2	TRBJ2-1	TRBD2	NA
CASSRLTRGDSYNEQFF	TGCGCCAGCAGCCGATTAACCCGGGGCGACTCCTACAATGAGCAGTTCTTC	TRBV4-1	TRBJ2-1	NA	NA
CAISELGRQAYSYEQYF	TGTGCCATCAGTGAATTGGGGAGGCAGGCGTACTCCTACGAGCAGTACTTC	TRBV10-3	TRBJ2-7	NA	NA
CAIRTEGPNGYKDGYTF	TGTGCCATCAGGACTGAGGGACCGAATGGGTATAAAGATGGCTACACCTTC	TRBV10-3	TRBJ1-2	NA	NA
CASSLNPRGEQYF	TGCGCCAGCAGCTTGAACCCGCGGGGCGAGCAGTACTTC	TRBV5-1	TRBJ2-7	NA	NA
CASSLSIGAHTDTQYF	TGTGCCAGCAGTTTATCGATCGGGGCACACACAGATACGCAGTATTTT	TRBV27	TRBJ2-3	NA	NA
CASSISAADTQYF	TGTGCCAGCAGTATTAGTGCCGCAGATACGCAGTATTTT	TRBV28	TRBJ2-3	NA	NA
CASGLVSGSGSTNTQYF	TGTGCTAGTGGTTTGGTATCGGGTAGCGGCTCGACAAATACGCAGTATTTT	TRBV12-5	TRBJ2-3	NA	NA
CASSLGYTEAFF	TGTGCCAGCAGCTTAGGATACACTGAAGCTTTCTTT	TRBV7-8	TRBJ1-1	NA	once
CASSQEGSSYEQYF	TGCGCCAGCAGCCAAGAAGGGAGCTCCTACGAGCAGTACTTC	TRBV4-1	TRBJ2-7	NA	once
CASSPTASYEQYF	TGTGCCAGCAGCCCGACAGCTTCCTACGAGCAGTACTTC	TRBV27	TRBJ2-7	NA	few
CASRKQDLAASSYEQYF	TGTGCCAGCAGAAAACAGGATCTAGCGGCCAGCTCCTACGAGCAGTACTTC	TRBV28	TRBJ2-7	TRBD2	once
CATSDSPGRGGYTF	TGTGCCACCAGTGACTCGCCCGGGCGGGGTGGCTACACCTTC	TRBV24-1	TRBJ1-2	NA	NA
CAWSVTRTGSEKLFF	TGTGCCTGGAGTGTAACAAGGACAGGGAGTGAAAAACTGTTTTTT	TRBV30	TRBJ1-4	TRBD1	NA